This TCR beta chain was documented in a study of blood T cell repertoires in COVID-19. Whole-study context: Sites across the United States, Italy and Spain contributed samples from acute and convalescent COVID-19. Sources were T cells, B-cell-depleted T cells, or PBMCs; the material itself was cDNA or gDNA.

Authors' methods: Using reference gene primer amplification, nucleated cell counts were estimated. Assay used: immunoSEQ multiplex PCR; TCRdb lists only in-frame clones, some missing. V and J calls and clone size are given by that table; D and trimming were obtained from the DNA. The repertoire includes roughly 350,000 clones, 70% to 90% of them detected once, and under 4.5% sits in the top ten. V dropped 4 bases and J dropped 4; count of bases not matched to a gene: 15. Germline V CDR1 and CDR2: MNHEY, SMNVEV (reference sequence). The CDR3 sequence is 17 residues long. This chain links TRBV27 with TRBJ2-5; 7 bases are a match to TRBD1. The sequenced sample was peripheral blood. This TCR was sampled from a woman in her forties or fifties with active or convalescent COVID-19. This CDR3 is CASSSRQGKAGGETQYF. The CDR3 DNA reads as TGTGCCAGCAGTTCCCGACAGGGAAAGGCGGGTGGAGAGACCCAGTACTTC.